This T cell receptor (beta chain) was captured by sequencing in a study of T cells after yellow fever vaccination. Production of TCR cDNA was by 5'RACE template switching, which also added a universal primer site and UMIs. TCRdb reprocessed the 5' RACE reads via MiXCR and lists one record per CDR3 protein. The repertoire includes 550,000 or so distinct CDR3 sequences, 15% to 20% of them detected once, and about 13% sits in the top ten. CDR1 is MDHEN and CDR2 is SYDVKM in the germline V gene. The CDR3 extends over 15 amino acids. V gave up 6 bases and J gave up 4 bases, with 15 bases separating them. There are a few counts of this clonotype.

The chain combines TRBV28 with TRBJ2-2; a weak D match, TRBD2 (7 bases). Sequencing used PBMCs, obtained 15 days after the yellow fever booster vaccination. This clonotype was obtained from a man aged 25-45 years who received the YFV17D yellow fever vaccine. CDR3 residues: CASSPGGRVTGELFF. The CDR3 DNA is TGTGCCAGCAGCCCCGGGGGGCGGGTCACCGGGGAGCTGTTTTTT.